This T cell receptor (beta chain) was observed in a study of cytomegalovirus exposure and HLA in healthy donors. Concerning this clone itself: What it recognizes is unknown.

Germline-derived CDR1 and CDR2 are SEHNR and FQNEAQ (reference sequence). The length of the CDR3 is 17 residues. Between the trimmed V and J ends, which lost 7 bases and 3 bases, there was a span of 22 bases. This PCR relied on a set of 60 Vbeta primers and 13 Jbeta primers. TCRdb's table, derived via immunoSEQ multiplex PCR, lists solely in-frame clones and lacks some. This table has 200,000 to 250,000 clones, about 80% appearing once. When sampled, the donors appeared nominally healthy, though they likely had unrecorded immune exposures. General study points: CMV serostatus was the only immune exposure information that was available. Excluded were some V segments that proved indistinguishable, including TRBV6-2 and TRBV6-3.

The TCR comes from a woman in her 50s in good health and CMV-seropositive. This chain links TRBV7-9 with TRBJ2-1, with a possible D match to TRBD2 (5 bases). The sample taken for sequencing was PBMCs. CDR3 amino acids: CASNFSPRESIYNEQFF. CDR3 in DNA: TGTGCCAGCAACTTCTCTCCGAGGGAATCCATCTACAATGAGCAGTTCTTC.